The T cell receptor beta chain under discussion was sequenced for a study of T cell clonotyping in hematopoietic cell transplantation. The CDR3 runs to 14 residues. Germline V lookup: CDR1 MDHEN, CDR2 SYDVKM. The V gene end was trimmed by 4 bases and the J gene end by 5 bases; junction bases not matched to a gene: 5. The time point denotes: recipient sample about 28 days before transplant, after cytoreduction. Recipient blood drawn about 28 days pretransplant and days 30, 100, 180 after. Worth noting for this clone: The antigen remains undetermined.

The study's findings and limits: After transplant, recipient diversity fell while pathologically expanded clonotypes grew through day 180. Graft donor and pretransplant recipient Inverse Simpson Index values predicted broader posttransplant TCR diversity. At the given depth, recipient repertoires were over 95% de novo clonotypes.

Profiled with immunoSEQ multiplex PCR; TCRdb holds only in-frame clones, not every one. The table includes about 10,000 clones, roughly 87% detected once. This rearrangement joins TRBV28 to TRBJ2-3; the match to TRBD2 covers 8 bases. The specimen was peripheral blood mononuclear cells, collected before stem cell transplant. This clonotype was obtained from a woman aged 45-65 years with chronic myeloid leukemia. Some clones in this sample may be carry-over from other donors' samples. DNA of the CDR3: TGTGCCAGCAGTTCGAGCGGGAGAGGAGATACGCAGTATTTT. Encoded protein: CASSSSGRGDTQYF.